This T cell receptor (beta chain) was sequenced during a study of OX40 agonist ivuxolimab in advanced cancers. Blood samples were obtained at baseline, cycle 4 day 1, and cycle 7 day 1. The V end was cut by 4 bases, the J end by 3 bases, with 19 bases between. Germline CDR1 is SGHDN and CDR2 is FVKESK. The CDR3 is made up of 16 amino acids. Using immunoSEQ multiplex PCR, the repertoire was profiled, and TCRdb retains in-frame clones only, with some absent. Here the sample spans more than 20,000 clones, over 65% being singletons. This clone was detected a few times. The clonotype was recovered from an adult with an advanced solid tumor such as melanoma, head and neck, liver or kidney cancer. The V call is TRBV14, the J call TRBJ2-7; possibly TRBD1 for D (6 bases). The input for sequencing was CD4+ or CD8+ T cells sorted from blood, taken in a trial of the OX40 agonist ivuxolimab. CDR3 in amino acids: CASSPPPPGTFYEQYF. The CDR3 nucleotides read TGTGCCAGCAGCCCCCCCCCTCCCGGGACATTCTACGAGCAGTACTTC.